This TCR beta chain was identified during a study of CD8 T cells in ankylosing spondylitis. TCRdb reanalysed the 5' RACE reads using MiXCR and keeps one entry per CDR3 protein. The profile shows a few hundred thousand distinct CDR3 sequences, under 14% of them singletons. CDR1 is SGHTA and CDR2 is FQGNSA in the germline V gene. This CDR3 region has 14 residues. Trimming left V 3 bases short and J 2 bases short, with 8 bases between. This clonotype appeared many times. Source material: blood, either unsorted or a sorted T cell fraction (not recorded which). This clonotype was obtained from a female donor with ankylosing spondylitis or in good health (not recorded which). This chain connects TRBV7-2 to TRBJ1-3; D gene unclear. The CDR3 region is CASSFFGAGNTIYF. As DNA, the CDR3 is TGTGCCAGCAGCTTCTTCGGGGCTGGAAACACCATATATTTT. Combining the CDR3 with reference TRBV7-2 and TRBJ1-3 gives the whole variable domain GAGVSQSPSNKVTEKGKDVELRCDPISGHTALYWYRQSLGQGLEFLIYFQGNSAPDKSGLPSDRFSAERTGGSVSTLTIQRTQQEDSAVYLCASSFFGAGNTIYFGEGSWLTVV.